These 30 T cell receptor beta chains were all obtained from the same sample, sequenced in a study of vaccination effects on CD4 cells after COVID-19. Assay: immunoSEQ multiplex PCR; the TCRdb copy retains only in-frame clones and omits some. The data hold 50,000 to 80,000 clones, with over 75% observed a single time. The antigens these receptors bind are not known. At the end of around 11 days of culture, CD4+ T cells were isolated. Participants got two doses of BNT162b2 or mRNA-1273 vaccine. The sample consisted of CD4+ T cells from PBMCs cultured without peptide, taken after COVID-19 vaccination. Source of these receptors: a human donor who received a COVID-19 vaccine.

This clone was seen a single time. The chain has TRBV21-1 and TRBJ2-1; the listed D gene, TRBD2, was not tested against the DNA. TRBV21-1 is shown as a pseudogene. This CDR3 has 16 amino acids. The CDR3 sequence: CASSPGGPRSYNEQFF. The CDR3 coding sequence is TGTGCCAGCAGCCCGGGGGGCCCCCGGTCCTACAATGAGCAGTTCTTC.

The chain combines TRBV2 with TRBJ1-6, with no clear D. The V end lost 5 bases, the J end lost 6 bases, and 11 bases lay between the germline ends. Germline CDR1 and CDR2: SNHLY and FYNNEI. CDR3 length equals 14 residues. CDR3 sequence reads: CASSPRLSNSPLHF. CDR3 nucleotides: TGTGCCAGCAGTCCACGGTTATCTAATTCACCCCTCCACTTT.

This chain connects TRBV24-1 to TRBJ2-6, with unresolved D. The CDR3 runs to 16 residues. The V end was cut by 2 bases, the J end by 4 bases, with 11 bases between. Germline V gene data show CDR1 as KGHDR and CDR2 as SFDVKD. CDR3 in amino acids: CATSDSSFAGANVLTF. The CDR3 DNA follows: TGTGCCACCAGTGATTCCTCTTTTGCCGGGGCCAACGTCCTGACTTTC.

In its sample, this clone was seen a few times. The gene calls are TRBV10-1 and TRBJ2-3, with a possible D match to TRBD1 (5 bases). CDR3 length: 13 residues. The V end lost 9 bases, the J end lost 2 bases, and 12 bases lay between the germline ends. CDR1 is WNHNN, CDR2 SYGVQD, per germline (reference sequence). The CDR3: CARRSGITDTQYF. The CDR3, as DNA: TGCGCCAGGAGGTCAGGGATCACAGATACGCAGTATTTT.

On this clone itself: The junction does not match germline at one end; this may be a read error. The gene calls are TRBV6-6 and TRBJ1-1; weak D call: TRBD1 (5 bases). The CDR3 is made up of 13 amino acids. The germline V gene encodes CDR1 MNHNY and CDR2 SVGAGI (reference sequence). The DNA of the CDR3 is TGTGCCAGCAGCTACTCGGGGGAAGGTGTAGCTTTCTTT. The encoded protein is CASSYSGEGVAFF.

The CDR3 DNA is TGTGCCAGCAGCTTAAGGGGGCCTGAAGCTTTCTTT. The encoded protein is CASSLRGPEAFF. The chain links TRBV12-3 or TRBV12-4 to TRBJ1-1; 7 bases map to TRBD1. CDR3 size: 12 residues. Trimming removed 6 bases from V and 6 bases from J; junction bases left unmatched: 4.

The genes are TRBV7-3 and TRBJ2-5; no reliable D call. Germline assignment: CDR1 SGHTA and CDR2 FQGTGA. Trimming removed 6 bases from V and 4 bases from J, with 15 bases in between. The CDR3 contains 14 residues. This chain's CDR3 is CASSQGPYGETQYF. DNA for the CDR3: TGTGCCAGCAGTCAAGGTCCCTACGGAGAGACCCAGTACTTC.

V and J are TRBV6-1 and TRBJ1-2, with 9 bases identical to TRBD1. V was clipped by 4 bases and J by 8 bases; unmatched bases: 5. Looked up from germline, CDR1 is MNHNS and CDR2 is SASEGT. This CDR3 has 13 residues. The CDR3 bases are TGTGCCAGCAGTGTAGCGGGACAGGGAGGCTACACCTTC. It specifies CASSVAGQGGYTF.

J is TRBJ2-3 and V is TRBV6-4; D tentatively fits TRBD1 or TRBD2 (5 bases each). V lost 0 bases, J lost 4 bases, and 11 bases lay in between. The CDR3 extends over 15 amino acids. Germline CDR1 and CDR2: MRHNA and SNTAGT. The CDR3 loop reads CASSDSGGLADTQYF. Here the CDR3 DNA reads TGTGCCAGCAGTGACTCTGGGGGATTGGCAGATACGCAGTATTTT.

This clone is deemed medium-sized. The chain links TRBV4-1 to TRBJ1-2, with 8 bases lining up with TRBD1. Germline V gene lookup returns CDR1 MGHRA and CDR2 YSYEKL. Losses at the gene ends were 8 bases for V and 5 bases for J; bases not matched to a gene: 7. This CDR3 is 13 amino acids long. The CDR3 protein is CASHATGAYGYTF. The CDR3 DNA sequence: TGCGCCAGCCATGCGACAGGGGCGTATGGCTACACCTTC.

V usage is TRBV5-1 and J usage is TRBJ1-2; D might be TRBD1 (5 bases). The CDR3 has 13 amino acids. V gave up 4 bases and J gave up 2 bases, with 9 bases separating them. Germline CDR1 is SGHRS and CDR2 is YFSETQ. This CDR3 reads CASSLRDNYGYTF. The CDR3 nucleotides read TGCGCCAGCAGCCTCAGGGACAACTATGGCTACACCTTC.

The V call is TRBV24-1, the J call TRBJ2-5; D may be TRBD1 or TRBD2 (7 bases each). This CDR3 spans 13 amino acids. Germline V lookup: CDR1 KGHDR, CDR2 SFDVKD. The V and J ends lost 10 bases and 2 bases respectively, with 13 bases between them. The CDR3 nucleotides read TGTGCCACACAGGGGAGGGGGCAAGAGACCCAGTACTTC. Protein sequence: CATQGRGQETQYF.

The CDR3 nucleotides are TGTGCCAGCTCGATCGGGGTACTCTACGAGCAGTACGTC. Translated, it gives CASSIGVLYEQYV. This rearrangement joins TRBV12-3 or TRBV12-4 to TRBJ2-7; a possible D gene is TRBD2 (5 bases). This CDR3 region has 13 residues. Between the trimmed V and J ends, which lost 8 bases and 3 bases, there was a span of 14 bases.

V and J are TRBV4-3 and TRBJ2-1, with 7 bases matching TRBD2. CDR3 length equals 15 residues. Germline values: CDR1 LGHNA, CDR2 YSLEER. Unmatched junction bases numbered 11, after V lost 4 bases and J lost 8 bases. CDR3 bases: TGCGCCAGCAGCCGGAAACAAGGGACTACCTATGAGCAGTTCTTC. This encodes CASSRKQGTTYEQFF.

The chain is built from TRBV10-3 and TRBJ2-2, with D perhaps being TRBD1 or TRBD2 (6 bases each). Deletions cut 3 bases from V and 2 bases from J, with 13 bases between. Germline CDR1 ENHRY, CDR2 SYGVKD. The CDR3 consists of 16 residues. The CDR3 protein is CAISDLGGLNTGELFF. The CDR3 DNA is TGTGCCATCAGTGATTTAGGGGGGTTAAACACCGGGGAGCTGTTTTTT.

This rearrangement joins TRBV4-1 to TRBJ1-1; D perhaps matches TRBD1 (5 bases). The CDR3 contains 15 residues. Trimming pared 2 bases from V and 2 bases from J, leaving 12 bases between. Germline loops: CDR1 MGHRA, CDR2 YSYEKL. The CDR3 reads CASSQRDGRNTEAFF. CDR3 coding DNA: TGCGCCAGCAGCCAAAGGGACGGGAGAAACACTGAAGCTTTCTTT.

This clone was counted only a few times. CDR3 nucleotides: TGTGCCAGCAGGGGGACGGGGGTTAGGAAATATGGCTACACCTTC. Its protein is CASRGTGVRKYGYTF. The chain links TRBV28 to TRBJ1-2; TRBD1 might be the D (5 bases). CDR1 MDHEN and CDR2 SYDVKM come from the germline V gene. This CDR3 is 15 amino acids long. Trimming took 6 bases from V and 5 from J, leaving 19 bases between them.

CDR3 protein: CASAMGAGGADQETQYF. The CDR3 bases are TGTGCCAGCGCCATGGGAGCGGGGGGCGCTGACCAAGAGACCCAGTACTTC. This chain uses TRBV7-6 with TRBJ2-5; TRBD2 agrees at 9 bases. The CDR3 totals 17 residues. Unmatched junction bases numbered 13, after V lost 8 bases and J lost 0 bases. Germline lookup yields CDR1 SGHVS and CDR2 FNYEAQ.

The V gene is TRBV19, the J gene TRBJ2-5; TRBD2 matches at 7 bases. Germline CDR1 and CDR2: LNHDA and SQIVND (reference sequence). CDR3 size: 14 residues. Germline trimming cut 6 bases from V and 4 bases from J; bases unmatched to any gene: 8. CDR3 DNA sequence: TGTGCCAGTAGCTCGGGGCTAGCGGCAGAGACCCAGTACTTC. It encodes CASSSGLAAETQYF.

This chain connects TRBV24-1 to TRBJ1-2; TRBD1 agrees at 10 bases. The ends lost 8 bases at V and 3 bases at J; junction bases unmatched: 5. The length of the CDR3 is 14 residues. Germline CDR1 and CDR2: KGHDR and SFDVKD. The CDR3 reads CATTGTGVYYGYTF. CDR3 DNA: TGTGCCACCACCGGGACAGGGGTGTACTATGGCTACACCTTC.

This chain links TRBV10-1 with TRBJ2-3; D is possibly TRBD1 or TRBD2 (5 bases each). V was trimmed by 3 bases and J by 2 bases, leaving 12 bases between them. Per germline, CDR1 WNHNN and CDR2 SYGVQD (reference sequence). The length of the CDR3 is 15 residues. CDR3 DNA: TGCGCCAGCAGTGATAAGGGACGGTACACAGATACGCAGTATTTT. It codes for CASSDKGRYTDTQYF.

This clone was observed once. In nucleotides, the CDR3 is TGTGCCAGCAGACTACAGACAGGGGGCGACGAGCAGTACGTC. Translated, it gives CASRLQTGGDEQYV. J is TRBJ2-7 and V is TRBV6-5; 10 nucleotides match TRBD1. Losses at the gene ends were 6 bases for V and 5 bases for J; bases not matched to a gene: 7. The CDR3 length is 14 residues. Germline CDR1 is MNHEY and CDR2 is SVGAGI.

This clone was counted once. This rearrangement joins TRBV27 to TRBJ1-4; no definite D call. With 6 bases removed from V and 5 bases from J, the gap between germline ends came to 10 bases. The CDR3 length is 13 residues. In germline, CDR1 is MNHEY, CDR2 SMNVEV (reference sequence). In DNA form, the CDR3 reads TGTGCCAGCAGAAAGATACAGAATGAAAAACTGTTTTTT. This sequence encodes CASRKIQNEKLFF. Full variable domain (missing parts from reference TRBV27 and TRBJ1-4): EAQVTQNPRYLITVTGKKLTVTCSQNMNHEYMSWYRQDPGLGLRQIYYSMNVEVTDKGDVPEGYKVSRKEKRNFPLILESPSPNQTSLYFCASRKIQNEKLFFGSGTQLSVL.

This chain joins TRBV7-2 and TRBJ2-3; 7 bases map to TRBD2. V lost 2 bases to trimming and J lost 6 bases; unmatched junction nucleotides: 8. Germline lookup yields CDR1 SGHTA and CDR2 FQGNSA. The CDR3 runs to 15 residues. The CDR3 is CASSLIGGGGDTQYF. In DNA form, the CDR3 reads TGTGCCAGCAGCTTAATCGGCGGGGGAGGTGATACGCAGTATTTT.

This clone was recorded a few times. The V and J genes are TRBV5-4 and TRBJ1-3; no clear D gene. The V end was cut by 1 base, the J end by 1 base, with 9 bases between. The CDR3 runs 15 residues. Per germline, CDR1 SGHNT and CDR2 YYREEE (reference sequence). The CDR3 region is CASSLRAESGNTIYF. Written as DNA, the CDR3 is TGTGCCAGCAGCTTGAGGGCAGAGTCTGGAAACACCATATATTTT. Looking up the rest from reference TRBV5-4 and TRBJ1-3 gives the full variable domain: ETGVTQSPTHLIKTRGQQVTLRCSSQSGHNTVSWYQQALGQGPQFIFQYYREEENGRGNFPPRFSGLQFPNYSSELNVNALELDDSALYLCASSLRAESGNTIYFGEGSWLTVV.

A remark on this clone: Other DNA sequences in this specimen translate into the identical CDR3. The chain is built from TRBV24-1 and TRBJ2-3; 9 bases align to TRBD1. With 4 bases clipped from V and 2 bases from J, the junction kept 3 bases outside the gene matches. The CDR3 has 15 amino acids. Germline V lookup: CDR1 KGHDR, CDR2 SFDVKD. The CDR3 sequence is CATSEDRGATDTQYF. The CDR3 DNA reads as TGTGCCACCAGTGAAGACAGGGGGGCCACAGATACGCAGTATTTT.

The V gene is TRBV6-4, the J gene TRBJ1-2; TRBD1 is a possible D gene (6 bases). CDR1 is MRHNA and CDR2 is SNTAGT in the germline V gene. This CDR3 comprises 14 residues. The germline V and J ends were trimmed by 4 bases and 8 bases, with 17 bases remaining between them. The CDR3 region has the DNA TGTGCCAGCAGTGTAGCCCAGGGGCATGAAGGCTACACCTTC. It translates to CASSVAQGHEGYTF.

The chain has TRBV5-1 and TRBJ2-2; D may be TRBD1 or TRBD2 (6 bases each). V shed 4 bases and J shed 0 bases, with 16 bases lying between them. CDR1 and CDR2 from the germline V gene are SGHRS and YFSETQ. The CDR3 length is 17 residues. Written as DNA, the CDR3 is TGCGCCAGCAGCCGATTGGGGGGCCTCGCGAACACCGGGGAGCTGTTTTTT. This encodes CASSRLGGLANTGELFF.

The J gene is TRBJ1-2, the V gene TRBV18, with no clear D. Trimming cost V 3 bases and J 4 bases, with 15 bases left between them. The CDR3 is 15 residues long. Germline CDR1 and CDR2: KGHSH and LQKENI. This chain's CDR3 is CASSPDTQNLYGYTF. CDR3 nucleotide sequence: TGTGCCAGCTCACCTGACACACAGAACCTCTATGGCTACACCTTC.

This chain connects TRBV6-5 to TRBJ1-2; a possible D gene is TRBD1 (6 bases). The CDR3 has 13 residues. Germline values: CDR1 MNHEY, CDR2 SVGAGI. The ends were cut back, 5 bases at V and 8 bases at J, with 15 bases in the middle. For the CDR3, the DNA is TGTGCCAGCAGTCCAAAAAAGGGGGGGGGCTACACCTTC. Translating it yields CASSPKKGGGYTF.